A single sample is the source of the 25 T cell receptor beta chains below, sequenced in a study of CD4+ T cells in melanoma. TCRdb keeps only in-frame clones here, not all; method: immunoSEQ multiplex PCR. The sample contains about 21,000 clones, almost 85% of which appear only once. Sequenced material: cells from a culture (not recorded whether cultured in vitro). These receptors were obtained from a human donor with melanoma.

The V and J genes are TRBV7-6 and TRBJ2-1; no reliable D call. This CDR3 spans 13 amino acids. V shed 6 bases and J shed 4 bases, with 10 bases lying between them. Looked up from germline, CDR1 is SGHVS and CDR2 is FNYEAQ. CDR3: CASSLEPYNEQFF. The CDR3 DNA follows: TGTGCCAGCAGTCTCGAACCGTACAATGAGCAGTTCTTC.

The CDR3 region has the DNA TGCGCCAGCAGCCTGGACAGAGGGAACAACGAGCAGTACTTC. Protein product: CASSLDRGNNEQYF. J is TRBJ2-7 and V is TRBV5-1; D perhaps matches TRBD1 (6 bases). With 4 bases removed from V and 5 bases from J, the gap between germline ends came to 16 bases. This CDR3 is built from 14 residues. CDR1 and CDR2 (germline): SGHRS, YFSETQ.

The chain carries TRBV9 and TRBJ2-3, with D perhaps TRBD1 (6 bases). V lost 3 bases and J 2 bases, leaving 16 bases between the germline ends. The CDR3 totals 16 residues. Looked up from germline, CDR1 is SGDLS and CDR2 is YYNGEE. CDR3 in DNA: TGTGCCAGCAGCGCGTTTCAGGGGATATCCACAGATACGCAGTATTTT. This codes for CASSAFQGISTDTQYF.

This clone was counted a single time. The chain employs TRBV14 and TRBJ1-2; D remains unclear. CDR3 length: 13 amino acids. The germline CDR1 and CDR2 sequences are SGHDN and FVKESK. Trimming cost V 3 bases and J 1 base, with 6 bases left between them. CDR3: CASSQTDNYGYTF. CDR3 nucleotides: TGTGCCAGCAGCCAGACGGATAACTATGGCTACACCTTC. Based on the CDR3 plus reference TRBV14 and TRBJ1-2, the full variable domain is EAGVTQFPSHSVIEKGQTVTLRCDPISGHDNLYWYRRVMGKEIKFLLHFVKESKQDESGMPNNRFLAERTGGTYSTLKVQPAELEDSGVYFCASSQTDNYGYTFGSGTRLTVV.

V gene TRBV7-8 combines with J gene TRBJ2-5, with no clear D. V was clipped by 3 bases and J by 6 bases, with 14 bases between them. Germline CDR1 is SGHVS and CDR2 is FQNEAQ. The CDR3 length is 14 residues. The CDR3 sequence: CASSFQAPLKTQYF. CDR3 nucleotide sequence: TGTGCCAGCAGCTTTCAGGCACCTCTCAAGACCCAGTACTTC.

The gene calls are TRBV30 and TRBJ2-4; D call uncertain. The CDR3 is 16 residues long. Germline V lookup: CDR1 GTSNPN, CDR2 SVGIG (reference sequence). With 0 bases removed from V and 1 base from J, the gap between germline ends came to 13 bases. The CDR3 spells CAWSVGWLSAKNIQYF. The CDR3 DNA sequence: TGTGCCTGGAGTGTAGGGTGGCTATCTGCCAAAAACATTCAGTACTTC.

This clone was seen a few times. V and J are TRBV6-6 and TRBJ2-2; weak D call: TRBD1 (5 bases). CDR3 length: 14 amino acids. Germline CDR1 is MNHNY and CDR2 is SVGAGI (reference sequence). Trimming left V 6 bases short and J 1 base short, with 9 bases between. The CDR3 reads CASRQGQNTGELFF. Written as DNA, the CDR3 is TGTGCCAGCAGACAAGGACAGAACACCGGGGAGCTGTTTTTT.

The chain carries TRBV6-1 and TRBJ1-1; 9 nucleotides agree with TRBD1. This CDR3 contains 13 residues. The V and J ends lost 8 bases and 5 bases, in that order; junction bases with no gene match: 6. Germline-derived CDR1 and CDR2 are MNHNS and SASEGT. For the CDR3, the DNA is TGTGCCAGCTCTAGACAGGGGGGAACTGAAGCTTTCTTT. Its protein is CASSRQGGTEAFF.

This clone was detected only a few times. The V gene is TRBV11-3, the J gene TRBJ1-3; D is undetermined. The V end was cut by 2 bases, the J end by 7 bases, with 9 bases between. Germline V gene sequence: CDR1 SGHNT, CDR2 YENEEA. This CDR3 has 13 amino acids. The CDR3 DNA follows: TGTGCCAGCAGCTTAAGTGGAGGGAACACCATATATTTT. As protein: CASSLSGGNTIYF.

J is TRBJ1-2 and V is TRBV30, with TRBD1 matching over 7 bases. Germline loops: CDR1 GTSNPN, CDR2 SVGIG (reference sequence). V lost 3 bases and J lost 8; bases outside the gene matches: 12. CDR3 length: 14 amino acids. CDR3 residues: CAWRTPGTARGYTF. The CDR3 nucleotides are TGTGCCTGGAGGACTCCCGGGACAGCAAGGGGCTACACCTTC.

This clone was detected only once. The chain uses TRBV5-4 and TRBJ2-7; the match to TRBD1 covers 7 bases. The V and J ends lost 0 bases and 2 bases, in that order; junction bases with no gene match: 2. Germline V gene sequence: CDR1 SGHNT, CDR2 YYREEE (reference sequence). CDR3 size: 14 residues. Here the CDR3 DNA reads TGTGCCAGCAGCTTGGGACAGGGTCCCTACGAGCAGTACTTC. Protein product: CASSLGQGPYEQYF.

J is TRBJ2-1 and V is TRBV19; no clear D. Germline V CDR1 and CDR2: LNHDA, SQIVND (reference sequence). This CDR3 has 11 amino acids. The germline V and J ends were trimmed by 5 bases and 6 bases, with 5 bases remaining between them. CDR3 loop: CASSRGNEQFF. The CDR3, as DNA: TGTGCCAGTAGTCGTGGCAATGAGCAGTTCTTC.

The chain is built from TRBV14 and TRBJ1-1, with no clear D. V was trimmed by 0 bases and J by 5 bases, leaving 10 bases between them. The CDR3 spans 14 residues. Germline CDR1 and CDR2: SGHDN and FVKESK. The CDR3: CASSQDLRRTEAFF. The CDR3 bases are TGTGCCAGCAGCCAAGATCTCCGACGGACTGAAGCTTTCTTT.

The chain has TRBV18 and TRBJ2-5, with 12 bases matching TRBD2. Germline V gene lookup returns CDR1 KGHSH and CDR2 LQKENI. The CDR3 contains 16 residues. Trimming cost V 8 bases and J 4 bases; bases outside gene matches: 11. The DNA of the CDR3 is TGTGCCAGCCGCTCGGCCGGACTAGCGGGGTTAGAGACCCAGTACTTC. Protein: CASRSAGLAGLETQYF.

In its sample, this clone was seen once. V is TRBV5-1 and J is TRBJ2-1; D is unresolved. V lost 1 base and J lost 0, with 5 bases in between. The germline V gene encodes CDR1 SGHRS and CDR2 YFSETQ. CDR3 size: 14 residues. This CDR3 is CASSLLSSYNEQFF. DNA of the CDR3: TGCGCCAGCAGCTTGCTTAGCTCCTACAATGAGCAGTTCTTC.

The chain links TRBV5-1 to TRBJ1-1, with TRBD1 identical over 7 bases. The germline V gene has CDR1 SGHRS and CDR2 YFSETQ. V gave up 4 bases and J gave up 3 bases; unmatched junction bases: 6. This CDR3 has 14 amino acids. CDR3 in amino acids: CASSRGTGDTEAFF. The CDR3 DNA sequence: TGCGCCAGCAGCCGAGGTACAGGGGACACTGAAGCTTTCTTT.

The chain links TRBV9 to TRBJ2-3, with 12 bases that match TRBD2. Trimming cost V 0 bases and J 1 base; bases outside gene matches: 9. The CDR3 covers 19 residues. Germline loops: CDR1 SGDLS, CDR2 YYNGEE. The CDR3 protein is CASSVAWTSGALGTDTQYF. The CDR3 DNA reads TGTGCCAGCAGCGTAGCTTGGACTAGCGGGGCCCTCGGCACAGATACGCAGTATTTT.

This clone came up once. The rearrangement uses TRBV19 and TRBJ1-1; D remains ambiguous. In germline, CDR1 is LNHDA, CDR2 SQIVND (reference sequence). The CDR3 covers 14 residues. Trimming removed 8 bases at V and 0 bases at J, with 13 bases between. The CDR3 DNA is TGTGCCAGTCGAAATTGGGCCCTGAACACTGAAGCTTTCTTT. This gives the protein CASRNWALNTEAFF. The whole variable domain, remainder taken from reference TRBV19 and TRBJ1-1, is DGGITQSPKYLFRKEGQNVTLSCEQNLNHDAMYWYRQDPGQGLRLIYYSQIVNDFQKGDIAEGYSVSREKKESFPLTVTSAQKNPTAFYLCASRNWALNTEAFFGQGTRLTVV.

This chain links TRBV7-8 with TRBJ2-2, with no clear D. V lost 5 bases and J lost 6, with 4 bases in between. The CDR3 is 11 residues long. Germline V gives CDR1 SGHVS, CDR2 FQNEAQ. CDR3 sequence: CASSRPGELFF. CDR3 nucleotides: TGTGCCAGCAGCCGCCCCGGGGAGCTGTTTTTT.

The CDR3 DNA sequence: TGTGCCTGGAGTCCCCGGCGTCGGGTACAGGGGAACCATGGCTACACCTTC. Translating it yields CAWSPRRRVQGNHGYTF. V and J are TRBV30 and TRBJ1-2; 7 bases align to TRBD1. The junction had 18 bases not matched to a gene; V was cut back by 2 bases and J by 6 bases. There are 17 residues in the CDR3. Germline V gene sequence: CDR1 GTSNPN, CDR2 SVGIG (reference sequence). The full variable domain, its missing parts supplied by reference TRBV30 and TRBJ1-2, is SQTIHQWPATLVQPVGSPLSLECTVEGTSNPNLYWYRQAAGRGLQLLFYSVGIGQISSEVPQNLSASRPQDRQFILSSKKLLLSDSGFYLCAWSPRRRVQGNHGYTFGSGTRLTVV.

The chain carries TRBV19 and TRBJ2-7; TRBD1 aligns across 8 bases. This CDR3 has 13 amino acids. In germline, CDR1 is LNHDA, CDR2 SQIVND (reference sequence). With V trimmed by 6 bases and J by 1 base, 2 bases remained unmatched. CDR3 sequence: CASRRTGSYEQYF. CDR3 nucleotide sequence: TGTGCCAGTAGGCGGACAGGGTCCTACGAGCAGTACTTC.

The J gene is TRBJ2-3, the V gene TRBV27, with TRBD2 matching 7 bases. CDR1 and CDR2 from the germline V gene are MNHEY and SMNVEV (reference sequence). V lost 4 bases, J lost 0 bases, and 13 bases stayed unmatched. The CDR3 sequence is 18 residues long. As DNA, the CDR3 is TGTGCCAGCAGTTCGGCGTTGGCGGGAGTGAGTAGCACAGATACGCAGTATTTT. Its protein is CASSSALAGVSSTDTQYF.

The V and J genes are TRBV2 and TRBJ1-1, with a weak D call TRBD1 (6 bases). CDR1 SNHLY and CDR2 FYNNEI come from the germline V gene. Trimming shortened V by 9 bases and J by 0 bases, and 14 bases separated the two germline ends. This CDR3 is built from 14 residues. The CDR3 reads CAREDSRMNTEAFF. CDR3 bases: TGTGCCAGAGAGGACAGTCGAATGAACACTGAAGCTTTCTTT.

This clone was counted a single time. This sequence joins TRBV30 and TRBJ1-4; possibly TRBD1 for D (5 bases). Germline values: CDR1 GTSNPN, CDR2 SVGIG (reference sequence). The CDR3 spans 18 residues. Between the trimmed V and J ends, which lost 4 bases and 0 bases, there was a span of 21 bases. The CDR3 loop is CAWKPGRLGVATNEKLFF. Written as DNA, the CDR3 is TGTGCCTGGAAGCCCGGACGGTTGGGGGTTGCAACTAATGAAAAACTGTTTTTT.

The J gene is TRBJ1-6, the V gene TRBV7-9; weak D call: TRBD1 (5 bases). CDR3 size: 16 residues. Germline lookup yields CDR1 SEHNR and CDR2 FQNEAQ (reference sequence). Trimming left V 0 bases short and J 10 bases short, with 16 bases between. CDR3 protein: CASSLAPGGFLSPLHF. The CDR3 region has the DNA TGTGCCAGCAGCTTAGCGCCTGGGGGGTTTTTGTCACCCCTCCACTTT. Together with reference TRBV7-9 and TRBJ1-6, the CDR3 gives the full variable domain: DTGVSQNPRHKITKRGQNVTFRCDPISEHNRLYWYRQTLGQGPEFLTYFQNEAQLEKSRLLSDRFSAERPKGSFSTLEIQRTEQGDSAMYLCASSLAPGGFLSPLHFGNGTRLTVT.